This T cell receptor (beta chain) was identified in a study of breast tumors, draining lymph nodes, adjacent tissues. Broader study findings: Tumor TCR diversity was below lymph nodes but above nontumor tissue. The lymph node origin of tumor T cells was framed as consistent with a hypothesis, not demonstrated.

This CDR3 region has 15 residues. The V and J ends lost 6 bases and 1 base respectively, with 13 bases between them. CDR1 is MNHNS, CDR2 SASEGT, per germline. Samples came from axillary lymph nodes draining the breast cancer. A note on this clonotype: Its target is unknown.

TCRdb recomputed calls from the multiplex PCR reads with MiXCR, one row per CDR3 protein. The sample has 180,000 or so distinct CDR3 sequences, 30% to 40% seen once; the top ten hold around 4%. The chain uses TRBV6-1 and TRBJ1-5; a weak D match, TRBD1 (5 bases). The sample was axillary lymph node tissue. The source of this sequence is a female donor with breast cancer. Some clones in this sample may be carry-over from other donors' samples. CDR3 nucleotide sequence: TGTGCCAGCAGGCTGCAGGGATTAAGCAATCAGCCCCAGCATTTT. Its translation is CASRLQGLSNQPQHF.